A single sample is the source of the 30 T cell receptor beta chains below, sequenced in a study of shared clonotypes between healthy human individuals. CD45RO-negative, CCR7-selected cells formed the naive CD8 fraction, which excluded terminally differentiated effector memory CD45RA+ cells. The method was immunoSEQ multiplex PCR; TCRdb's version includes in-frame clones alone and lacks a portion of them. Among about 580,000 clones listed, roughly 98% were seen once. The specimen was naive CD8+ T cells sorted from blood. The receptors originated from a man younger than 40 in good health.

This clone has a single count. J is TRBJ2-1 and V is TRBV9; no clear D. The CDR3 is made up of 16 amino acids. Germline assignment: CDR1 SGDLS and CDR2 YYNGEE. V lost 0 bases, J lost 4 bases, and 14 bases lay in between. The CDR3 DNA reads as TGTGCCAGCAGCGTAGATGACCCAAGGGCATACAATGAGCAGTTCTTC. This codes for CASSVDDPRAYNEQFF.

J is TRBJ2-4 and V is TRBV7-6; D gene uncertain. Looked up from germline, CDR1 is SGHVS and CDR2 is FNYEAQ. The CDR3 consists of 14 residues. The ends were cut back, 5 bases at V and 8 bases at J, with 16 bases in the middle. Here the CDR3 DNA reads TGTGCCAGCAGCCCTACTGGATCTTTGGACATTCAGTACTTC. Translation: CASSPTGSLDIQYF. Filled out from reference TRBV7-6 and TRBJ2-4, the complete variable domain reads GAGVSQSPRYKVTKRGQDVALRCDPISGHVSLYWYRQALGQGPEFLTYFNYEAQQDKSGLPNDRFSAERPEGSISTLTIQRTEQRDSAMYRCASSPTGSLDIQYFGAGTRLSVL.

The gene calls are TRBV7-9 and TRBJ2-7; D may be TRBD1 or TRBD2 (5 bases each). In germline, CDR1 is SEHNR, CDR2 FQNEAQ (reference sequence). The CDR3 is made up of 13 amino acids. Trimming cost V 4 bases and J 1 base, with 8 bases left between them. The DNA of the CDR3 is TGTGCCAGCAGCTACGGGGCTTCCTACGAGCAGTACTTC. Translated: CASSYGASYEQYF. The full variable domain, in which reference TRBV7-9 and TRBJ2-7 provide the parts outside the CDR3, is DTGVSQNPRHKITKRGQNVTFRCDPISEHNRLYWYRQTLGQGPEFLTYFQNEAQLEKSRLLSDRFSAERPKGSFSTLEIQRTEQGDSAMYLCASSYGASYEQYFGPGTRLTVT.

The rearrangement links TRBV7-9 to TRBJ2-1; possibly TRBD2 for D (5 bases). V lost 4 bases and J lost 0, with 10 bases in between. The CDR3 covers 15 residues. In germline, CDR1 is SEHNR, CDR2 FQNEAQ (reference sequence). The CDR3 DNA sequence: TGTGCCAGCAGCTCGCGGGTGAGCTCCTACAATGAGCAGTTCTTC. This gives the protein CASSSRVSSYNEQFF.

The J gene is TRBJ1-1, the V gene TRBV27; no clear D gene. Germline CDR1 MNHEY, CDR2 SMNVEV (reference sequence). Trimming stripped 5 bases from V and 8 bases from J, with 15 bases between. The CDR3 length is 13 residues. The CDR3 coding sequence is TGTGCCAGCAGTCAAGGACTTGTTCAAGAAGCTTTCTTT. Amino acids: CASSQGLVQEAFF.

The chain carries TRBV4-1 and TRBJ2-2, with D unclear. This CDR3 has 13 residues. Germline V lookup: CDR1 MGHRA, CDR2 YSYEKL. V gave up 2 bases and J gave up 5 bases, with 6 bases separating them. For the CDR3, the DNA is TGCGCCAGCAGCCAAATAGGGACCGGGGAGCTGTTTTTT. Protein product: CASSQIGTGELFF.

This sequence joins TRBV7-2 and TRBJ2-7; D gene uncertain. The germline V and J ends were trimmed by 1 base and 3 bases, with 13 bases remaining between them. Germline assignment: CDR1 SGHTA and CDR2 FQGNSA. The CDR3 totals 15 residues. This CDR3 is CASSLDGSRNYEQYF. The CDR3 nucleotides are TGTGCCAGCAGCTTAGATGGCAGCCGGAACTACGAGCAGTACTTC.

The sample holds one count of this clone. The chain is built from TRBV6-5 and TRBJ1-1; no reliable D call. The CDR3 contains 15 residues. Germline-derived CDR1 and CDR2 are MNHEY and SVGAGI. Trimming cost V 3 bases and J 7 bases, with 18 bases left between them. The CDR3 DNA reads TGTGCCAGCAGTTATTCAGAGCCCGGTTTTGATGAAGCTTTCTTT. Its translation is CASSYSEPGFDEAFF.

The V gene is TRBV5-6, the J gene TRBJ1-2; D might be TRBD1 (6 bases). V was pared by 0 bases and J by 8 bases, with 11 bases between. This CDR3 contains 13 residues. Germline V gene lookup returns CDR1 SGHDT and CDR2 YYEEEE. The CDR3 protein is CASSLEPGEGYTF. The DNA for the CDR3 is TGTGCCAGCAGCTTGGAGCCAGGGGAGGGCTACACCTTC.

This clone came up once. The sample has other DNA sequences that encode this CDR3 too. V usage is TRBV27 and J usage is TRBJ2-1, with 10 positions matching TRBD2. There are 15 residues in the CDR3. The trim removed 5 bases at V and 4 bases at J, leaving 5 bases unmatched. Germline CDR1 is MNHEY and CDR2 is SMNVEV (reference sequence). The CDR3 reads CASSQGLAAYNEQFF. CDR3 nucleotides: TGTGCCAGCAGTCAAGGACTAGCGGCTTACAATGAGCAGTTCTTC.

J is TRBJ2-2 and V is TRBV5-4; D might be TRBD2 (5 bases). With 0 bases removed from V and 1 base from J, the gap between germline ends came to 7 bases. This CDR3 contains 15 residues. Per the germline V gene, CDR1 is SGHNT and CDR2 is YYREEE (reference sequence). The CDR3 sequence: CASSLVGGNTGELFF. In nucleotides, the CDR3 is TGTGCCAGCAGCTTGGTTGGAGGGAACACCGGGGAGCTGTTTTTT.

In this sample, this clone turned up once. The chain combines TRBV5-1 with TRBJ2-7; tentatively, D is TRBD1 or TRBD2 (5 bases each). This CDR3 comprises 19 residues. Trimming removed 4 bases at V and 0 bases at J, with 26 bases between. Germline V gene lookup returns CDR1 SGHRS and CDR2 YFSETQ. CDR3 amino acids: CASSLSPFLGDPTSYEQYF. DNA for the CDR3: TGCGCCAGCAGCCTCAGCCCTTTCCTGGGGGACCCGACCTCCTACGAGCAGTACTTC.

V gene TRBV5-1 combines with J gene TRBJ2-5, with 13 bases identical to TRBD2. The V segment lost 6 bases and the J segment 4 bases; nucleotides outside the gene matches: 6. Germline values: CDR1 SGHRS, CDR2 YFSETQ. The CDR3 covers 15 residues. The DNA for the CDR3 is TGCGCCAGCATGTCTGGACTAGCGGGAGTAGAGACCCAGTACTTC. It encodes CASMSGLAGVETQYF.

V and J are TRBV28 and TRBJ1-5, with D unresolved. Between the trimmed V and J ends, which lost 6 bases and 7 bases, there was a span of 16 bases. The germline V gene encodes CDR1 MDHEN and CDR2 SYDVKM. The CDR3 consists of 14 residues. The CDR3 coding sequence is TGTGCCAGCAGGGTAGACGGCAGGACCCAGCCCCAGCATTTT. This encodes CASRVDGRTQPQHF.

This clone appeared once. Here the CDR3 DNA reads TGTGCCAGCAGCCCCTTAGGGCAGATGAACACTGAAGCTTTCTTT. Translating gives CASSPLGQMNTEAFF. The V gene is TRBV11-2, the J gene TRBJ1-1; D gene uncertain. V was clipped by 5 bases and J by 0 bases, with 13 bases between them. Germline V gene lookup returns CDR1 SGHAT and CDR2 FQNNGV. The CDR3 has 15 residues.

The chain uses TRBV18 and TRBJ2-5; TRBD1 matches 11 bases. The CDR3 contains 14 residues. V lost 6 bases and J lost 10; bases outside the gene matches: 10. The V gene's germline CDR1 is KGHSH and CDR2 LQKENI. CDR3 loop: CASSSTGTGGDQYF. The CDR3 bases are TGTGCCAGCTCGAGTACCGGGACAGGGGGGGACCAGTACTTC.

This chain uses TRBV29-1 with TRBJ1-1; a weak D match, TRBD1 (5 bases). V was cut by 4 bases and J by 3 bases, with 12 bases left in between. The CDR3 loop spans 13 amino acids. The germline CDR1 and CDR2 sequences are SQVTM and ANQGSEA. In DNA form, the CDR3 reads TGCAGCGTTGTAAGCAGGGCGGACACTGAAGCTTTCTTT. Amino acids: CSVVSRADTEAFF.

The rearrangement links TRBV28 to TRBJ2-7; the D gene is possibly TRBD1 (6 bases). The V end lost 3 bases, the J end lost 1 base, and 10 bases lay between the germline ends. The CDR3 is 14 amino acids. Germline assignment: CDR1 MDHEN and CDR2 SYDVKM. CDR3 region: CASSFRDTSYEQYF. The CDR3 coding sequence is TGTGCCAGCAGTTTCCGGGACACATCCTACGAGCAGTACTTC.

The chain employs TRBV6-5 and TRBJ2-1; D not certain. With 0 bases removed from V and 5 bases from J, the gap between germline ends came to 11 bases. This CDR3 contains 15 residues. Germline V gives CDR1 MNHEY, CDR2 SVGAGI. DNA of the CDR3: TGTGCCAGCAGTTACTCTATGGGTCTAGACAATGAGCAGTTCTTC. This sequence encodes CASSYSMGLDNEQFF.

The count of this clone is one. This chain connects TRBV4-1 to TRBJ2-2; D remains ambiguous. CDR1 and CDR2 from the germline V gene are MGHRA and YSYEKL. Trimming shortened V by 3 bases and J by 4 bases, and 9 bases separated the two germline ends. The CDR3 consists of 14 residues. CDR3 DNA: TGCGCCAGCAGCCAGGGTCCTTTCACCGGGGAGCTGTTTTTT. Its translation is CASSQGPFTGELFF.

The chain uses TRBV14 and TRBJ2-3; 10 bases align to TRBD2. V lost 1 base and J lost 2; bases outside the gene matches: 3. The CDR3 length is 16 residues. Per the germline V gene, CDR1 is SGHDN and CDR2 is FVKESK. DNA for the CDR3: TGTGCCAGCAGCCAAGTTCTAGCGGGAGTCACAGATACGCAGTATTTT. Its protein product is CASSQVLAGVTDTQYF.

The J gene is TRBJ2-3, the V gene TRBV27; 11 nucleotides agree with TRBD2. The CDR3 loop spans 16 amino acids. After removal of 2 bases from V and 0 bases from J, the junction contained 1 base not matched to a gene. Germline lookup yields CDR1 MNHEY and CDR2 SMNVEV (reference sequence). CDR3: CASSLRLAGSTDTQYF. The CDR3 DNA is TGTGCCAGCAGTTTAAGACTAGCGGGAAGCACAGATACGCAGTATTTT.

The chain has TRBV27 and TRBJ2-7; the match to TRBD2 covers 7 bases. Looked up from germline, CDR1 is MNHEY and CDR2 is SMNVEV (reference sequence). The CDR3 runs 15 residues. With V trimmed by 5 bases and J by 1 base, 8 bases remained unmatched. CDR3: CASSVQASGSYEQYF. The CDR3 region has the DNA TGTGCCAGCAGTGTCCAGGCTAGCGGATCCTACGAGCAGTACTTC.

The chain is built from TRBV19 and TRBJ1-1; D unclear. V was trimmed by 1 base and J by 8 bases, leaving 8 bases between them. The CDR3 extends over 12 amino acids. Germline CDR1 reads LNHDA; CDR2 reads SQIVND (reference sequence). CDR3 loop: CASSIGGVEAFF. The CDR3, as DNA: TGTGCCAGTAGTATAGGTGGGGTCGAAGCTTTCTTT.

Here the CDR3 DNA reads TGTGCCAGCAGTCCGCTAGAACTAGCGGGAGTCGGGGACAATGAGCAGTTCTTC. Translation gives CASSPLELAGVGDNEQFF. The J gene is TRBJ2-1, the V gene TRBV27; 11 bases fit TRBD2. With 5 bases clipped from V and 5 bases from J, the junction kept 14 bases outside the gene matches. The CDR3 totals 18 residues. Germline CDR1 and CDR2: MNHEY and SMNVEV (reference sequence).

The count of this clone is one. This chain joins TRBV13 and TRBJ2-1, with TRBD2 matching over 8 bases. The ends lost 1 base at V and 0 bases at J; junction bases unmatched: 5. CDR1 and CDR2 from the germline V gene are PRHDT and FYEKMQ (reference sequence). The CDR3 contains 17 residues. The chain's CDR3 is CASSLAGGPGSYNEQFF. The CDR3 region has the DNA TGTGCCAGCAGCTTAGCGGGAGGGCCGGGCTCCTACAATGAGCAGTTCTTC.

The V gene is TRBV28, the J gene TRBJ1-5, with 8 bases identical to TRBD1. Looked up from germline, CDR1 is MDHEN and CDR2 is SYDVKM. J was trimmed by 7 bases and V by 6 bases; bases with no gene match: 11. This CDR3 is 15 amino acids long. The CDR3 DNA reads TGTGCCAGCAGGAGGAGACAGGGGTCAGGGCAGCCCCAGCATTTT. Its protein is CASRRRQGSGQPQHF.

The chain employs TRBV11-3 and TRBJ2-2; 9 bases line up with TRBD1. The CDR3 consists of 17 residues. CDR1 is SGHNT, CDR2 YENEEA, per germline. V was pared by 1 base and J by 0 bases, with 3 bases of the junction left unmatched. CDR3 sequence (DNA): TGTGCCAGCAGCTTAGGGAGGACAGGGGCGAACACCGGGGAGCTGTTTTTT. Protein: CASSLGRTGANTGELFF.

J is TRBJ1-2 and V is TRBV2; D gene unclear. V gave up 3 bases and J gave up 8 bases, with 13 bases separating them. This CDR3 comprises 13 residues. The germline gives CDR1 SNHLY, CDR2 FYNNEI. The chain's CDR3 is CASSDPSLGGYTF. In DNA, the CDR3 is TGTGCCAGCAGTGACCCTAGTTTAGGCGGCTACACCTTC.

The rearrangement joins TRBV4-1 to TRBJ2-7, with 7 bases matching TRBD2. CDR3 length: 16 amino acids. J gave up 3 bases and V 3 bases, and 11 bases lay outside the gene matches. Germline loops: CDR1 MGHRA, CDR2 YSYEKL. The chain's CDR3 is CASSQDFGGSFYEQYF. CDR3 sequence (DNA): TGCGCCAGCAGCCAGGATTTCGGGGGGTCCTTCTACGAGCAGTACTTC.